This T cell receptor (beta chain) was profiled in a study of T-cell memory formation after mild COVID-19. Overall study context: TCR clusters were mostly confined to one donor each. General study points: Clones contracting day 15 to 85 were balanced CD4/CD8; later expanders leaned CD4+. Researchers report contracting CD4+ clones mostly in CM and EM, with CD8+ clones in EMRA.

MiXCR was run by TCRdb on the 5' RACE reads, yielding one entry per CDR3 protein. The repertoire holds some 97,000 distinct CDR3 sequences, with roughly 10% as singletons. The germline V gene encodes CDR1 SGHAT and CDR2 FQDESV (reference sequence). The J segment lost 7 bases and the V segment lost 5 bases, leaving 4 bases of the junction unmatched. CDR3 length equals 15 residues. Notes on this clonotype: Its target is unknown.

This TCR derives from a man aged 18 to 29 who had mild COVID-19 (a few samples of this study predate the infection). Cell type and time point are not known. J is TRBJ2-1 and V is TRBV11-1, with 14 bases matching TRBD2. Sequenced: PBMCs or a T cell subset sorted from them (not recorded which). The DNA for the CDR3 is TGTGCCAGCAGCCTCTGGACTAGCGGGGGGAATGAGCAGTTCTTC. It codes for CASSLWTSGGNEQFF.